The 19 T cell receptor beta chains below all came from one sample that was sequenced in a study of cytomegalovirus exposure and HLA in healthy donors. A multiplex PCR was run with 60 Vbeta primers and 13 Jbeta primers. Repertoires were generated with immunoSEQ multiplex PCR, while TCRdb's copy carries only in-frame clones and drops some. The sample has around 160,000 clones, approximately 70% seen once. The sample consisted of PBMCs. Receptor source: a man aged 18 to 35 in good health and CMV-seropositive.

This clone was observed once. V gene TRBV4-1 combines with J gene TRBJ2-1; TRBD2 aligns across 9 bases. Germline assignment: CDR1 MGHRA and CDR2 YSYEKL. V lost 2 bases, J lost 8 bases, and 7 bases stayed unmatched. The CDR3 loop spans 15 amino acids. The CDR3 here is CASSQFLAGTDEQFF. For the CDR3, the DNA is TGCGCCAGCAGCCAATTCCTAGCGGGAACCGATGAGCAGTTCTTC.

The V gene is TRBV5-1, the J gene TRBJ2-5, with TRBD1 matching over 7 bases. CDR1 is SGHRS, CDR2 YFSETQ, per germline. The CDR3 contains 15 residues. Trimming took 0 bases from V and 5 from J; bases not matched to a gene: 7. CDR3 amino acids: CASSLVATGEETQYF. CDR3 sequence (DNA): TGCGCCAGCAGCTTGGTGGCCACAGGGGAGGAGACCCAGTACTTC. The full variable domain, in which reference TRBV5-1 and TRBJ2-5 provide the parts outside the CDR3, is KAGVTQTPRYLIKTRGQQVTLSCSPISGHRSVSWYQQTPGQGLQFLFEYFSETQRNKGNFPGRFSGRQFSNSRSEMNVSTLELGDSALYLCASSLVATGEETQYFGPGTRLLVL.

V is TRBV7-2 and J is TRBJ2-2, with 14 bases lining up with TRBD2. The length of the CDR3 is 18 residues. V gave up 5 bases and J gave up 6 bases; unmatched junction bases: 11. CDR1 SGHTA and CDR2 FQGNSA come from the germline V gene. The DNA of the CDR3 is TGTGCCAGCAGCGCGGGACTAGCGGGGGTTTTTGGGGCCGGGGAGCTGTTTTTT. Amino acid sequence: CASSAGLAGVFGAGELFF.

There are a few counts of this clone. CDR3 in amino acids: CASSLREASYEQYV. CDR3 nucleotide sequence: TGTGCCAGCAGTCTCCGGGAGGCCTCCTACGAGCAGTACGTC. This sequence joins TRBV6-1 and TRBJ2-7; 7 nucleotides match TRBD2. In germline, CDR1 is MNHNS, CDR2 SASEGT. Trimming at V came to 5 bases and at J to 0 bases, leaving 4 bases not matched to a gene. The CDR3 spans 14 residues.

CDR3 residues: CASSVWLAATDTQYF. CDR3 sequence (DNA): TGTGCCAGCAGTGTCTGGCTAGCGGCCACAGATACGCAGTATTTT. The chain carries TRBV6-1 and TRBJ2-3, with 7 bases identical to TRBD2. This CDR3 has 15 residues. The germline gives CDR1 MNHNS, CDR2 SASEGT. The ends lost 4 bases at V and 2 bases at J; junction bases unmatched: 6.

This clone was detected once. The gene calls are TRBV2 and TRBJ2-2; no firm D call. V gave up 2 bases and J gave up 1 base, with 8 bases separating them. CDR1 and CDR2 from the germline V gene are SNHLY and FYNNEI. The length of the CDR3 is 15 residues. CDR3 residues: CASSELWQNTGELFF. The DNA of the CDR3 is TGTGCCAGCAGTGAATTATGGCAGAACACCGGGGAGCTGTTTTTT. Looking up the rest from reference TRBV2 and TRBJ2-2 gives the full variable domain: EPEVTQTPSHQVTQMGQEVILRCVPISNHLYFYWYRQILGQKVEFLVSFYNNEISEKSEIFDDQFSVERPDGSNFTLKIRSTKLEDSAMYFCASSELWQNTGELFFGEGSRLTVL.

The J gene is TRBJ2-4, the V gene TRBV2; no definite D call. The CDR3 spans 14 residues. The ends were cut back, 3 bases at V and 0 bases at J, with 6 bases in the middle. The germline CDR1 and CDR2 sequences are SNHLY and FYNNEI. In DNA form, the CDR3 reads TGTGCCAGCAGTGACGACTTAGCCAAAAACATTCAGTACTTC. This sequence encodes CASSDDLAKNIQYF.

CDR3 protein: CASSERGQGKETQYF. In nucleotides, the CDR3 is TGTGCCAGCAGTGAAAGGGGACAGGGAAAGGAGACCCAGTACTTC. The chain links TRBV6-1 to TRBJ2-5; TRBD1 matches at 9 bases. CDR1 is MNHNS, CDR2 SASEGT, per germline. V lost 2 bases and J lost 5; bases outside the gene matches: 6. The CDR3 has 15 residues.

As DNA, the CDR3 is TGTGCCAGCAGCCAAGAAAGTGGTGACAGGGGCAATGGCTACACCTTC. Translation gives CASSQESGDRGNGYTF. The V gene is TRBV4-2, the J gene TRBJ1-2; TRBD1 matches at 8 bases. The ends lost 0 bases at V and 6 bases at J; junction bases unmatched: 9. From germline, CDR1 is LGHNA and CDR2 YNFKEQ. The CDR3 totals 16 residues.

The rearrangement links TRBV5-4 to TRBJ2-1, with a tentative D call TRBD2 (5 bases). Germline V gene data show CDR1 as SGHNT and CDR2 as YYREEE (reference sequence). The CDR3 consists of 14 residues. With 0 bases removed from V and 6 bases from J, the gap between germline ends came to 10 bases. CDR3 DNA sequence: TGTGCCAGCAGCTTGGCCCAGCGGAGCAATGAGCAGTTCTTC. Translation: CASSLAQRSNEQFF. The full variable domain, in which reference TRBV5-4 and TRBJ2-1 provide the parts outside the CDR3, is ETGVTQSPTHLIKTRGQQVTLRCSSQSGHNTVSWYQQALGQGPQFIFQYYREEENGRGNFPPRFSGLQFPNYSSELNVNALELDDSALYLCASSLAQRSNEQFFGPGTRLTVL.

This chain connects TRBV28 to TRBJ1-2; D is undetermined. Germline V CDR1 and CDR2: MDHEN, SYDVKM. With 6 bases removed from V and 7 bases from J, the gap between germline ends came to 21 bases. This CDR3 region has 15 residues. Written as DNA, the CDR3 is TGTGCCAGCAGGACCACTGACCCGACAATGACTGGCTACACCTTC. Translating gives CASRTTDPTMTGYTF.

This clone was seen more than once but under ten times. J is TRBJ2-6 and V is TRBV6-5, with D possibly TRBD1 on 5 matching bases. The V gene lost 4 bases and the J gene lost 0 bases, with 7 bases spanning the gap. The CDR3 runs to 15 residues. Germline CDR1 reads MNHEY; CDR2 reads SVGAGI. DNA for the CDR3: TGTGCCAGCAGTTTACAGGCCTCTGGGGCCAACGTCCTGACTTTC. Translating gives CASSLQASGANVLTF.

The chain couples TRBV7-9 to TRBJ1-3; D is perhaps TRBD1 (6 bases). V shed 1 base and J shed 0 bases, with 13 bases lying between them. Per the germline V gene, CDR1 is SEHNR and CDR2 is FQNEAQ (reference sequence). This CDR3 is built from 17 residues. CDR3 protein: CASSLVASRGSGNTIYF. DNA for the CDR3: TGTGCCAGCAGCTTAGTGGCTTCCAGGGGCTCTGGAAACACCATATATTTT.

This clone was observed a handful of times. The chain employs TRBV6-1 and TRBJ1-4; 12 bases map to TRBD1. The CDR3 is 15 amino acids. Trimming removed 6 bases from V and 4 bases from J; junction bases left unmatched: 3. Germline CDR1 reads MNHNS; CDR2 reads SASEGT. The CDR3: CASRGTGGDNEKLFF. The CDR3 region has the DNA TGTGCCAGCAGGGGGACAGGGGGCGATAATGAAAAACTGTTTTTT.

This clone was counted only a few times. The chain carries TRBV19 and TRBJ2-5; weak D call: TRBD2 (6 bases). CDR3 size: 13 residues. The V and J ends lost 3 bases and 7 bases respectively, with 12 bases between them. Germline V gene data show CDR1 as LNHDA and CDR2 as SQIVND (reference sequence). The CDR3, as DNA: TGTGCCAGTAGTATTACCGCCGGGGGGACCCAGTACTTC. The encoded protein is CASSITAGGTQYF.

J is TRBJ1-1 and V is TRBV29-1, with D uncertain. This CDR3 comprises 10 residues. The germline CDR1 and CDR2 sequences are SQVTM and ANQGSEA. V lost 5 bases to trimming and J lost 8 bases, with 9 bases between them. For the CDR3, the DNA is TGCAGCGTTCGGGTTATAGAAGCTTTCTTT. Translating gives CSVRVIEAFF.

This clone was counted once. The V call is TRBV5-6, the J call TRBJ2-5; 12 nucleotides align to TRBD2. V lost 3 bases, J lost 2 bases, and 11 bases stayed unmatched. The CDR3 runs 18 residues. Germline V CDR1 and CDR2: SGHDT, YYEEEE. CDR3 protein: CASSSLRLAGDPQETQYF. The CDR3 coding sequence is TGTGCCAGCAGCTCTCTGAGACTAGCGGGAGACCCTCAAGAGACCCAGTACTTC.

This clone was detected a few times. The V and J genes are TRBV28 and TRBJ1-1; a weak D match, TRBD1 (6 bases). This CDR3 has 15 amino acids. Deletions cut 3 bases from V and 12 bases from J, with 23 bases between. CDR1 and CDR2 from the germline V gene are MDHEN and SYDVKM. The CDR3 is CASSFPVEQGSGPFF. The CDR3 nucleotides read TGTGCCAGCAGTTTCCCCGTCGAACAGGGTTCAGGACCTTTCTTT.

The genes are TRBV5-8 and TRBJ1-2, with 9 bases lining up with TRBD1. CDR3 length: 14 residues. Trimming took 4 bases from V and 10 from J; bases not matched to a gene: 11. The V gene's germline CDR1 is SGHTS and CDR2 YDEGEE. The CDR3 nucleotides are TGTGCCAGCAGCCAACGGGACAGGGTTTCGTACTACACCTTC. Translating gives CASSQRDRVSYYTF. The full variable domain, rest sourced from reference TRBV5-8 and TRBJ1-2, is EAGVTQSPTHLIKTRGQQATLRCSPISGHTSVYWYQQALGLGLQFLLWYDEGEERNRGNFPPRFSGRQFPNYSSELNVNALELEDSALYLCASSQRDRVSYYTFGSGTRLTVV.